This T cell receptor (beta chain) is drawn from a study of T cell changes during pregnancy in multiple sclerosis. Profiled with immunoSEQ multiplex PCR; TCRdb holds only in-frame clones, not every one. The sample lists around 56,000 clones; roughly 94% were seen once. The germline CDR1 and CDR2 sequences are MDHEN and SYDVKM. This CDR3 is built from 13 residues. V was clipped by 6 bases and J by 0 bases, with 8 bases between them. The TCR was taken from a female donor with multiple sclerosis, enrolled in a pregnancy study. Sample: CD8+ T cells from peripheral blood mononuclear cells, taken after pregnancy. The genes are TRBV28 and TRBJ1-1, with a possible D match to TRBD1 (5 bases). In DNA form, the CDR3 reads TGTGCCAGCAGCCAACAGGTGAACACTGAAGCTTTCTTT. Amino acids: CASSQQVNTEAFF.